This TCR beta chain is from a study of blood T cell repertoires in COVID-19. The overall study: The United States, Italy and Spain supplied acute and convalescent COVID-19 samples. Nucleic acid was either cDNA or gDNA, and it came from T cells, B-cell-depleted T cells, or PBMCs.

CDR1 MNHEY and CDR2 SVGAGI come from the germline V gene. V shed 8 bases and J 4 bases; nucleotides not matched to a gene: 12. The CDR3 loop spans 15 amino acids. In the original analysis: Reference gene primer amplification gave nucleated cell count estimates. Clones were sequenced by immunoSEQ multiplex PCR, and TCRdb holds only the in-frame ones, with some missing. V and J calls and clone size come straight from that table; D and trimming were deduced from the DNA. The sample carries about 210,000 clones, approximately 83% recorded once. This rearrangement joins TRBV6-5 to TRBJ2-7; 9 bases match TRBD1. This TCR came from a woman in her thirties or forties with active or convalescent COVID-19. Sequencing was done on a sample of peripheral blood. CDR3 DNA: TGTGCCAGCGCCCAAATGGGGACAGGGAAATACGAGCAGTACTTC. Protein product: CASAQMGTGKYEQYF.